These 14 T cell receptor beta chains were sequenced from one sample in a study of T cell responses to AZD1222 COVID-19 vaccine. Produced via immunoSEQ multiplex PCR; TCRdb's table is partial and in-frame only. The repertoire holds 30,000 to 35,000 clones, with under 90% as singletons. The sequences come from peripheral blood, collected 28 days after the second AZD1222 dose. These receptors were collected from an adult who received the AZD1222 COVID-19 vaccine.

This clone is a singleton in its sample. The rearrangement uses TRBV5-8 and TRBJ1-1, with 8 bases aligning to TRBD1. In germline, CDR1 is SGHTS, CDR2 YDEGEE. J lost 8 bases, V lost 0 bases, and 3 bases had no gene match. The CDR3 sequence is 13 residues long. The CDR3 nucleotides are TGTGCCAGCAGCTTGGGGGGACAGGAGGAAGCTTTCTTT. It is translated as CASSLGGQEEAFF.

The chain uses TRBV12-3 or TRBV12-4 and TRBJ2-1, with D maybe TRBD1 (6 bases). The ends were cut back, 2 bases at V and 6 bases at J, with 8 bases in the middle. This CDR3 has 13 amino acids. CDR3 coding DNA: TGTGCCAGCAGTTTAATCAGGGGCAATGAGCAGTTCTTC. It specifies CASSLIRGNEQFF.

CDR3 DNA: TGTGCCAGCAGCGCCGGACAGTTTCGAGGAGATACCGGGGAGCTGTTTTTT. Amino acids: CASSAGQFRGDTGELFF. V and J are TRBV7-8 and TRBJ2-2, with D possibly being TRBD1 (6 bases). The CDR3 sequence is 17 residues long. The V end was cut by 5 bases, the J end by 5 bases, with 21 bases between. CDR1 is SGHVS, CDR2 FQNEAQ, per germline. Using reference TRBV7-8 and TRBJ2-2 for the parts outside the CDR3, the full variable domain is GAGVSQSPRYKVAKRGQDVALRCDPISGHVSLFWYQQALGQGPEFLTYFQNEAQLDKSGLPSDRFFAERPEGSVSTLKIQRTQQEDSAVYLCASSAGQFRGDTGELFFGEGSRLTVL.

The chain uses TRBV4-2 and TRBJ2-7; D is possibly TRBD1 (6 bases). The CDR3 runs to 13 residues. Trimming pared 5 bases from V and 7 bases from J, leaving 15 bases between. Germline V gives CDR1 LGHNA, CDR2 YNFKEQ. The CDR3 loop is CASSAQGPGEQYF. Written as DNA, the CDR3 is TGTGCCAGCAGCGCACAGGGTCCGGGGGAGCAGTACTTC.

In this sample, this clone turned up once. The chain employs TRBV3-1 (or the pseudogene TRBV3-2) and TRBJ1-3; no firm D call. V lost 6 bases, J lost 0 bases, and 9 bases lay in between. The CDR3 extends over 14 amino acids. Germline V gene data show CDR1 as LGHDT and CDR2 as YNNKEL (reference sequence). Written as DNA, the CDR3 is TGTGCCAGCAGGACGACGGGCTCTGGAAACACCATATATTTT. It specifies CASRTTGSGNTIYF.

The rearrangement links TRBV19 to TRBJ2-3; a weak D match, TRBD1 (6 bases). Germline lookup yields CDR1 LNHDA and CDR2 SQIVND (reference sequence). V gave up 4 bases and J gave up 6 bases, with 14 bases separating them. This CDR3 is 14 amino acids long. The CDR3 DNA sequence: TGTGCCAGTAGTAGCACAGGGCGGCTGGATACGCAGTATTTT. Protein: CASSSTGRLDTQYF. Variable domain in full (rest from reference TRBV19 and TRBJ2-3): DGGITQSPKYLFRKEGQNVTLSCEQNLNHDAMYWYRQDPGQGLRLIYYSQIVNDFQKGDIAEGYSVSREKKESFPLTVTSAQKNPTAFYLCASSSTGRLDTQYFGPGTRLTVL.

The chain uses TRBV5-1 and TRBJ1-1; D perhaps matches TRBD1 (5 bases). Trimming stripped 0 bases from V and 7 bases from J, with 16 bases between. This CDR3 is built from 15 residues. Germline CDR1 and CDR2: SGHRS and YFSETQ. The CDR3 DNA is TGCGCCAGCAGCTTGGAAGTCAGGGCGAGTGGTGAAGCTTTCTTT. Encoded protein: CASSLEVRASGEAFF.

This clone was seen a few times. V is TRBV30 and J is TRBJ1-2, with D tentatively TRBD1 (5 bases). CDR3 length: 12 amino acids. Germline assignment: CDR1 GTSNPN and CDR2 SVGIG (reference sequence). V was pared by 5 bases and J by 8 bases, with 15 bases between. For the CDR3, the DNA is TGTGCCTGGCGACCAGGGCCGAGAGGCTACACCTTC. Protein product: CAWRPGPRGYTF.

The gene calls are TRBV7-2 and TRBJ2-7; D gene uncertain. Germline lookup yields CDR1 SGHTA and CDR2 FQGNSA. V was trimmed by 2 bases and J by 6 bases, leaving 5 bases between them. This CDR3 region has 11 residues. CDR3 sequence: CASSLMVEQYF. CDR3 DNA: TGTGCCAGCAGCTTAATGGTCGAGCAGTACTTC.

The genes are TRBV2 and TRBJ1-5, with TRBD1 as a possible D gene (6 bases). V was shortened by 7 bases and J by 0 bases, with 13 bases between the two germline ends. Germline V gene sequence: CDR1 SNHLY, CDR2 FYNNEI. The CDR3 extends over 15 amino acids. Here the CDR3 DNA reads TGTGCCAGCAAACTTCGGACAGATAGCAATCAGCCCCAGCATTTT. This sequence encodes CASKLRTDSNQPQHF.

This chain uses TRBV5-1 with TRBJ2-7; possibly TRBD2 for D (6 bases). The CDR3 is made up of 14 amino acids. Trimming pared 0 bases from V and 2 bases from J, leaving 9 bases between. In germline, CDR1 is SGHRS, CDR2 YFSETQ. In DNA form, the CDR3 reads TGCGCCAGCAGCTTGGTGGGAGGCGCCTACGAGCAGTACTTC. It yields the protein CASSLVGGAYEQYF.

The chain couples TRBV19 to TRBJ2-3; TRBD2 agrees at 9 bases. The V segment lost 0 bases and the J segment 14 bases; nucleotides outside the gene matches: 15. Per the germline V gene, CDR1 is LNHDA and CDR2 is SQIVND (reference sequence). The CDR3 is made up of 16 amino acids. The CDR3 reads CASSIDRREGSAVWYF. In DNA, the CDR3 is TGTGCCAGTAGTATAGACCGGCGGGAGGGTTCAGCGGTGTGGTATTTT. The variable domain in full, with the rest retrieved from reference TRBV19 and TRBJ2-3, is DGGITQSPKYLFRKEGQNVTLSCEQNLNHDAMYWYRQDPGQGLRLIYYSQIVNDFQKGDIAEGYSVSREKKESFPLTVTSAQKNPTAFYLCASSIDRREGSAVWYFGPGTRLTVL.

The chain employs TRBV4-1 and TRBJ2-3; D uncertain. Germline assignment: CDR1 MGHRA and CDR2 YSYEKL. CDR3 size: 13 residues. Between the trimmed V and J ends, which lost 0 bases and 6 bases, there was a span of 7 bases. The CDR3 region is CASSQEGPDTQYF. The CDR3 DNA follows: TGCGCCAGCAGCCAAGAAGGTCCCGATACGCAGTATTTT.

This chain joins TRBV20-1 and TRBJ2-5; 11 positions match TRBD1. The CDR3 length is 14 residues. The junction had 6 bases not matched to a gene; V was cut back by 5 bases and J by 4 bases. Germline V gene sequence: CDR1 DFQATT, CDR2 SNEGSKA (reference sequence). The CDR3 reads CSAGAGTGGETQYF. CDR3 sequence (DNA): TGCAGTGCTGGTGCCGGGACAGGGGGAGAGACCCAGTACTTC.